Listed here are 20 T cell receptor beta chains from one sample, sequenced in a study of T cell changes during pregnancy in multiple sclerosis. This table comes from immunoSEQ multiplex PCR, and its TCRdb copy is limited to in-frame clones, with some not included. The data contain some 77,000 clones, just over 90% of them singletons. Sequenced material: peripheral blood, taken after pregnancy. The receptors were sampled from a female donor in good health, enrolled as a control in a pregnancy study.

The chain combines TRBV28 with TRBJ1-5, with D perhaps TRBD1 (5 bases). CDR3 size: 12 residues. The germline V gene encodes CDR1 MDHEN and CDR2 SYDVKM. Trimming cost V 6 bases and J 6 bases, with 9 bases left between them. The CDR3 region is CASRAGSQPQHF. The DNA for the CDR3 is TGTGCCAGCAGGGCAGGGTCTCAGCCCCAGCATTTT. The variable domain in full, with the rest retrieved from reference TRBV28 and TRBJ1-5, is DVKVTQSSRYLVKRTGEKVFLECVQDMDHENMFWYRQDPGLGLRLIYFSYDVKMKEKGDIPEGYSVSREKKERFSLILESASTNQTSMYLCASRAGSQPQHFGDGTRLSIL.

The chain is built from TRBV28 and TRBJ1-3, with unresolved D. The CDR3 extends over 14 amino acids. V was cut by 7 bases and J by 1 base, with 11 bases left in between. Germline-derived CDR1 and CDR2 are MDHEN and SYDVKM. Here the CDR3 reads CASTFGSSGNTIYF. The DNA of the CDR3 is TGTGCCAGCACCTTCGGTAGTTCTGGAAACACCATATATTTT.

V gene TRBV28 combines with J gene TRBJ1-5; 7 nucleotides match TRBD1. Trimming removed 1 base from V and 7 bases from J; junction bases left unmatched: 22. Per germline, CDR1 MDHEN and CDR2 SYDVKM. The CDR3 spans 20 residues. In DNA form, the CDR3 reads TGTGCCAGCAGTTTATTAGGCCGAGCGAGACAGGGTAATCCCGAACAGCCCCAGCATTTT. This gives the protein CASSLLGRARQGNPEQPQHF.

This clone was counted a single time. This sequence joins TRBV5-6 and TRBJ1-1; 7 nucleotides agree with TRBD1. The CDR3 spans 16 residues. The germline V gene has CDR1 SGHDT and CDR2 YYEEEE. Unmatched junction bases numbered 13, after V lost 5 bases and J lost 3 bases. CDR3 DNA: TGTGCCAGCAGTTTCCCAGGGGGTTTAGTTGACACTGAAGCTTTCTTT. Translation: CASSFPGGLVDTEAFF.

The chain employs TRBV28 and TRBJ2-1; no firm D call. CDR1 is MDHEN and CDR2 is SYDVKM in the germline V gene. This CDR3 is 12 amino acids long. Trimming left V 2 bases short and J 4 bases short, with 3 bases between. CDR3 in DNA: TGTGCCAGCAGTTTAGAGTACAATGAGCAGTTCTTC. This gives the protein CASSLEYNEQFF.

The rearrangement links TRBV6-5 to TRBJ1-5; no reliable D call. The CDR3 covers 15 residues. In germline, CDR1 is MNHEY, CDR2 SVGAGI. Trimming left V 6 bases short and J 2 bases short, with 14 bases between. CDR3: CASSGSWVGNQPQHF. In DNA form, the CDR3 reads TGTGCCAGCAGCGGGTCGTGGGTTGGCAATCAGCCCCAGCATTTT.

The chain couples TRBV28 to TRBJ2-7; TRBD2 matches at 9 bases. The CDR3 covers 15 residues. The V and J ends lost 6 bases and 5 bases, in that order; junction bases with no gene match: 11. From germline, CDR1 is MDHEN and CDR2 SYDVKM. The CDR3 is CASSLPVAGVNEQYF. CDR3 nucleotides: TGTGCCAGCAGCTTACCGGTAGCGGGAGTGAACGAGCAGTACTTC.

V is TRBV6-1 and J is TRBJ2-7, with 9 bases identical to TRBD1. The germline V gene has CDR1 MNHNS and CDR2 SASEGT. The CDR3 is 14 residues long. J was trimmed by 2 bases and V by 8 bases; bases with no gene match: 7. The CDR3 protein is CASQDGTGTYEQYF. The CDR3 nucleotides read TGTGCCAGCCAAGACGGGACAGGGACCTACGAGCAGTACTTC.

This rearrangement joins TRBV18 to TRBJ1-2; no firm D call. This CDR3 is 14 amino acids long. Germline CDR1 KGHSH, CDR2 LQKENI. V dropped 3 bases and J dropped 9 bases, with 17 bases sitting between them. CDR3 nucleotide sequence: TGTGCCAGCTCACCGCCCGAGGAAGCACCCCGCTACACCTTC. Residues: CASSPPEEAPRYTF.

The V and J genes are TRBV5-6 and TRBJ2-1; maybe TRBD2 (5 bases). Trimming shortened V by 2 bases and J by 4 bases, and 13 bases separated the two germline ends. Germline lookup yields CDR1 SGHDT and CDR2 YYEEEE. The CDR3 runs 15 residues. The CDR3 loop reads CASSLLLSGYNEQFF. The CDR3 DNA reads TGTGCCAGCAGCTTACTCCTCAGCGGATACAATGAGCAGTTCTTC.

The V and J genes are TRBV6-4 and TRBJ2-5, with 7 bases matching TRBD1. The CDR3 has 16 amino acids. CDR1 MRHNA and CDR2 SNTAGT come from the germline V gene. Unmatched junction bases numbered 12, after V lost 6 bases and J lost 2 bases. The CDR3 is CASRGGWTGRQETQYF. For the CDR3, the DNA is TGTGCCAGCAGAGGCGGCTGGACAGGCAGGCAAGAGACCCAGTACTTC.

The gene calls are TRBV5-1 and TRBJ2-6; the match to TRBD1 covers 9 bases. The germline V gene has CDR1 SGHRS and CDR2 YFSETQ. V gave up 2 bases and J gave up 1 base; unmatched junction bases: 7. The CDR3 length is 18 residues. Here the CDR3 DNA reads TGCGCCAGCAGCTTCCGGGACAGGGAGTATTCTGGGGCCAACGTCCTGACTTTC. This codes for CASSFRDREYSGANVLTF.

This chain uses TRBV5-1 with TRBJ2-3; a weak D match, TRBD2 (5 bases). Trimming cost V 1 base and J 6 bases, with 18 bases left between them. Germline V CDR1 and CDR2: SGHRS, YFSETQ. CDR3 length: 16 residues. CDR3 sequence: CASSLSWQGWRDTQYF. CDR3 sequence (DNA): TGCGCCAGCAGCTTGAGTTGGCAAGGGTGGAGGGATACGCAGTATTTT.

The chain has TRBV5-6 and TRBJ2-7; D is unclear. The CDR3 sequence is 13 residues long. Germline loops: CDR1 SGHDT, CDR2 YYEEEE. Trimming removed 3 bases at V and 2 bases at J, with 9 bases between. This CDR3 is CASSYSNAYEQYF. CDR3 DNA: TGTGCCAGCAGCTACTCCAACGCCTACGAGCAGTACTTC.

This rearrangement joins TRBV9 to TRBJ2-7, with a tentative D call TRBD2 (6 bases). The CDR3 runs to 14 residues. Trimming shortened V by 4 bases and J by 1 base, and 12 bases separated the two germline ends. The germline V gene encodes CDR1 SGDLS and CDR2 YYNGEE. This chain's CDR3 is CASSKGTGSYEQYF. CDR3 bases: TGTGCCAGCAGCAAGGGGACTGGATCCTACGAGCAGTACTTC. The full variable domain, in which reference TRBV9 and TRBJ2-7 provide the parts outside the CDR3, is DSGVTQTPKHLITATGQRVTLRCSPRSGDLSVYWYQQSLDQGLQFLIQYYNGEERAKGNILERFSAQQFPDLHSELNLSSLELGDSALYFCASSKGTGSYEQYFGPGTRLTVT.

V usage is TRBV7-3 and J usage is TRBJ2-5; D ambiguous. The germline V gene encodes CDR1 SGHTA and CDR2 FQGTGA. V was trimmed by 2 bases and J by 7 bases, leaving 11 bases between them. This CDR3 is built from 13 residues. In nucleotides, the CDR3 is TGTGCCAGCAGCTTAGGTAGCACGCTGACCCAGTACTTC. It is translated as CASSLGSTLTQYF.

CDR3 DNA sequence: TGTGCCAGCTCACCACCGTCAGGGCAGCTCAACGAGCAGTACTTC. This translates into CASSPPSGQLNEQYF. The J gene is TRBJ2-7, the V gene TRBV18; the D gene is possibly TRBD1 (5 bases). The CDR3 contains 15 residues. CDR1 and CDR2 (germline): KGHSH, LQKENI. Trimming left V 0 bases short and J 5 bases short, with 14 bases between.

The V call is TRBV29-1, the J call TRBJ2-7, with D possibly matching TRBD1 (6 bases). Germline loops: CDR1 SQVTM, CDR2 ANQGSEA. This CDR3 contains 12 residues. Trimming took 3 bases from V and 0 from J, leaving 6 bases between them. CDR3 DNA: TGCAGCGTTGAGGACAGCTCCTACGAGCAGTACTTC. Translation gives CSVEDSSYEQYF.

The chain combines TRBV30 with TRBJ2-2; possibly TRBD1 for D (5 bases). The germline CDR1 and CDR2 sequences are GTSNPN and SVGIG (reference sequence). This CDR3 has 12 residues. Deletions cut 1 base from V and 5 bases from J, with 5 bases between. This CDR3 is CAWSGQTGELFF. The CDR3 DNA reads TGTGCCTGGAGTGGACAGACCGGGGAGCTGTTTTTT.

The chain carries TRBV7-2 and TRBJ2-7, with 9 bases lining up with TRBD2. The CDR3 length is 14 residues. Germline V gives CDR1 SGHTA, CDR2 FQGNSA. V was clipped by 6 bases and J by 6 bases; unmatched bases: 9. The CDR3 region has the DNA TGTGCCAGCAGGGTAGCGGGAGTCCTCTCCGAGCAGTACTTC. This translates into CASRVAGVLSEQYF.